This TCR beta chain was sequenced in a study of regulatory dendritic cells for organ transplantation. For the study at large: Dendritic cell cultures received LPS on day 6.

Sequencing was performed with immunoSEQ multiplex PCR; in TCRdb, only in-frame clones are kept and a portion is missing. The sample lists around 19,000 clones; over 75% were seen once. CFSE-labeled sorted T cells met regulatory or mature dendritic cells for four to five days. CD4+ or CD8+ T cells were sorted as naive CD45RA+ or memory CD45RO+. Study-level results: Of resting T cell subsets, memory CD8+ had the most alloreactive clonotypes. Mature dendritic cells appeared to drive more memory CD8+ clonal expansion than regulatory ones.

Worth noting for this clone: Its antigen is as yet unknown.

Sequencing input: memory CD4+ T cells from blood cultured with regulatory dendritic cells. Subset indicated: CD45RO+ memory T cells. The clonotype originates from a human donor in good health.

CDR3 DNA sequence: TGTGCCAGCGCCTCAGAAACAGGGTGGGATTTTGGTGAGCAGTTCTTC. Amino acid sequence: CASASETGWDFGEQFF. The chain has TRBV5-8 and TRBJ2-1; tentative D call: TRBD1 (6 bases). V was shortened by 7 bases and J by 9 bases, with 26 bases between the two germline ends. The CDR3 is 16 residues long. CDR1 is SGHTS, CDR2 YDEGEE, per germline. Full variable domain (rest looked up from reference TRBV5-8 and TRBJ2-1): EAGVTQSPTHLIKTRGQQATLRCSPISGHTSVYWYQQALGLGLQFLLWYDEGEERNRGNFPPRFSGRQFPNYSSELNVNALELEDSALYLCASASETGWDFGEQFFGPGTRLTVL.